This T cell receptor (beta chain) was recorded in a study of T-cell reconstitution after alpha-beta-depleted transplantation in children. Findings and caveats of the study: Reportedly, roughly two months post-transplant, alpha-beta T cells arose from several hundred expanded graft clones. By one year post-transplant, T-cell counts and diversity largely arose from T cells that were newly produced.

The authors prepared the TCRbeta library with unique molecular identifiers. TCRdb processed the PCR reads anew with MiXCR; each CDR3 protein has one entry. This sample carries 100,000 or so distinct CDR3 sequences, around 22% of them seen once, and the ten largest clones take about a fifth. The V end was cut by 3 bases, the J end by 4 bases, with 6 bases between. The CDR3 is made up of 12 amino acids. Germline loops: CDR1 LGHDT, CDR2 YNNKEL (reference sequence). This clonotype has only a few counts. Its antigen is unidentified. The chain joins TRBV3-1 to TRBJ1-1; D unresolved. This sequence was found in a boy aged 2-15 years with acute lymphoblastic leukemia, due to receive a stem cell transplant. Sample: PBMCs, taken before TCRalphabeta/CD19-depleted stem cell transplant. The CDR3 loop reads CASSQRFTEAFF. The CDR3 DNA reads TGTGCCAGCAGCCAGAGATTCACTGAAGCTTTCTTT.